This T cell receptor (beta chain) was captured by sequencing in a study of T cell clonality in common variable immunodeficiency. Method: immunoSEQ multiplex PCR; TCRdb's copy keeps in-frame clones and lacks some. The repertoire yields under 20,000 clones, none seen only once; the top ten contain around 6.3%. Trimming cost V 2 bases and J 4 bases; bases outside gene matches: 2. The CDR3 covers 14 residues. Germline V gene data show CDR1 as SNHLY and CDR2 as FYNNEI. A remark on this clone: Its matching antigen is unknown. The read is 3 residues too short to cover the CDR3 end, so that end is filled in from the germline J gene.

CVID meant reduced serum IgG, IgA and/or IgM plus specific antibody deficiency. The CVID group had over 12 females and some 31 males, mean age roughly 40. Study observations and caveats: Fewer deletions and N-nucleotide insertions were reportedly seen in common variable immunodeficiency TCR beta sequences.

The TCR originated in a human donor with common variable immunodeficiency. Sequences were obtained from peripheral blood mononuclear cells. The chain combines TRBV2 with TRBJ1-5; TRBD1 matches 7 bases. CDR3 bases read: TGTGCCAGCAGTGAACAGGGACAGAATCAGCCC. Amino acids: CASSEQGQNQP. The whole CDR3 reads CASSEQGQNQPQHF.